The source of this TCR beta chain is a study of blood T cell repertoires in COVID-19. Study overall: Italy, Spain and the United States were the sources of the convalescent and acute COVID-19 samples. From T cells, B-cell-depleted T cells, or PBMCs came the material, which was cDNA or gDNA.

This clone was detected only once. Under the authors' procedure: Nucleated cell counts were estimated from reference gene primer amplification. The data were produced by immunoSEQ multiplex PCR, yet TCRdb's version contains in-frame clones alone and is incomplete. Clonal size and the V and J genes are those of that table, whereas D and trimming came from the DNA. The sample lists some 20,000 clones, 70% to 90% seen once, with under 8.5% in the top ten. The CDR3 contains 14 residues. V was cut by 0 bases and J by 1 base, with 6 bases left in between. Germline CDR1 MGHRA, CDR2 YSYEKL. The rearrangement joins TRBV4-1 to TRBJ1-1; D remains unclear. What was sequenced was peripheral blood. The TCR sequence derives from a human donor with active COVID-19. The donor label of this sample is uncertain. CDR3 protein: CASSQDLRNTEAFF. The CDR3 nucleotides are TGCGCCAGCAGCCAAGATTTGAGGAACACTGAAGCTTTCTTT.